This T cell receptor (beta chain) was recorded in a study of CXCR3-negative and CXCR3-positive naive CD8 T cells. The study, taken as a whole, reports: CXCR3 levels fell partly with cryopreservation; most assays relied on fresh PBMCs. Whereas both naive subsets had comparably high diversity, memory CD8+ cells had much lower diversity. Naive CXCR3-negative and CXCR3-positive cells had similar TRBV-TRBJ usage; memory differed.

The libraries of TRB cDNA were prepared using 5' RACE with UMI labels. One entry per CDR3 protein, without DNA, is what TCRdb gives after re-calling the 5' RACE reads. The sample's table shows more than 45,000 distinct CDR3 sequences. Researchers reported sorting every CD8+ T cell subset in triplicate, 300,000 cells per sort. The CDR3 is 13 residues long. A note on this clonotype: Its antigen is unknown.

Specimen: memory CD8+ T cells from blood. The chain is built from TRBV12-3 or TRBV12-4 and TRBJ2-5; the TRBD2 assignment by TCRdb is unverifiable without DNA. The sequence derives from a human donor in good health. Some clones in this sample may be carry-over from other donors' samples. CDR3 residues: CASSPAEWETQYF.